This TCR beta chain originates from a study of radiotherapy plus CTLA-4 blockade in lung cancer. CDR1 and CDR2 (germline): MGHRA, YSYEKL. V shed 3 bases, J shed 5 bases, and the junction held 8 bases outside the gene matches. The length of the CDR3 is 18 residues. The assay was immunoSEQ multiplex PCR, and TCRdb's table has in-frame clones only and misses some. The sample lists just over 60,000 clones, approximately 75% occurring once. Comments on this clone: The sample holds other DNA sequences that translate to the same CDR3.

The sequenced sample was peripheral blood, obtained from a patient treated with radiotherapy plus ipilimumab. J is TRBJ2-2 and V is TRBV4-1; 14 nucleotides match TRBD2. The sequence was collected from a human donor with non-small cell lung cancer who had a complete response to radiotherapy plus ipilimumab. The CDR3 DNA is TGCGCCAGCAGCCAGGGGGGACTAGCGGGAGTCGGGACCGGGGAGCTGTTTTTT. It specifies CASSQGGLAGVGTGELFF.